This T cell receptor beta chain is from a study of blood T cell repertoires in COVID-19. Assay used: immunoSEQ multiplex PCR; TCRdb lists only in-frame clones, some missing. This sample has roughly 280,000 clones; more than 75% occur once, and the top ten carry 8.5% to 9%. CDR1 is SNHLY, CDR2 FYNNEI, per germline. V was clipped by 5 bases and J by 0 bases, with 16 bases between them. The CDR3 contains 16 residues. The rearrangement links TRBV2 to TRBJ1-2, with unresolved D. Source material: peripheral blood. The sequence was collected from a man aged 35 to 55 with active or convalescent COVID-19. CDR3 nucleotide sequence: TGTGCCAGCAGTTTCACCGAGGGAGCGACTAACTATGGCTACACCTTC. The encoded protein is CASSFTEGATNYGYTF.